The rows below give T cell receptor beta chains drawn from one sample of a study of vaccination and CD4 T cells after COVID-19. TCRdb re-called the PCR reads through MiXCR, storing one row per CDR3 protein. The sample shows more than 6,500 distinct CDR3 sequences, about three quarters of them seen only once. No antigen has been identified for these receptors. Sequenced sample: CD4+ T cells from blood, cultured in vitro. Every receptor here comes from a human donor who had recovered from COVID-19. Each CDR3 is given with its conserved first and last residue. A D gene is named only where the DNA matches it firmly. Where a row states a size, it is once, few, many or the class of an expanded clone; other rows omit it.

TRBV6-1	TRBJ1-1	-	-	TGTGCCAGCAGGGAGACCGACCGATTGAACACTGAAGCTTTCTTT	CASRETDRLNTEAFF
TRBV28	TRBJ2-2	-	-	TGTGCCAGCAGGCCCAGGGGGGTTACCGGGGAGCTGTTTTTT	CASRPRGVTGELFF
TRBV19	TRBJ1-5	-	-	TGTGCCAGTCAGGGCAAGGGTCAGCCCCAGCATTTT	CASQGKGQPQHF
TRBV27	TRBJ2-1	TRBD2	-	TGTGCCAGCAGTTTACGTCTAGCGGTTTACAATGAGCAGTTCTTC	CASSLRLAVYNEQFF
TRBV20-1	TRBJ1-5	TRBD1	-	TGCAGTGCTAGACCGGGACAGCATTTAGATCAGCCCCAGCATTTT	CSARPGQHLDQPQHF
TRBV20-1	TRBJ2-2	-	-	TGCAGTGCTAGACAGATTAACACCGGGGAGCTGTTTTTT	CSARQINTGELFF
TRBV7-2	TRBJ1-5	-	-	TGTGCCAGCAGCCGAGGCGGGGAGGGCCTTCAGCCCCAGCATTTT	CASSRGGEGLQPQHF
TRBV2	TRBJ1-2	-	-	TGTGCCAGCAGTGAAGCGCCGGCGGGGCCCGACTATGGCTACACCTTC	CASSEAPAGPDYGYTF
TRBV15	TRBJ1-2	-	once	TGTGCCACCAGCAGAGCCGTTTATGCGGGTGGCTACACCTTC	CATSRAVYAGGYTF
TRBV19	TRBJ2-7	TRBD2	-	TGTGCCAGTACTCCGGGGAGGGGCCAGTACGAGCAGTACTTC	CASTPGRGQYEQYF
TRBV7-9	TRBJ1-5	-	few	TGTGCCAGCACCCCAGGGTATAGCAATCAGCCCCAGCATTTT	CASTPGYSNQPQHF
TRBV27	TRBJ2-5	TRBD2	-	TGTGCCAGCAGTCAGGGACTAGCGGGAGGGCAAGAGACCCAGTACTTC	CASSQGLAGGQETQYF
TRBV6-1	TRBJ2-1	TRBD1	-	TGTGCCAGCAGGGATAGGACAGGGAAGTACAATGAGCAGTTCTTC	CASRDRTGKYNEQFF
TRBV7-8	TRBJ2-1	-	-	TGTGCCAGCAGCCCCGGCACTAGGATTGAGCAGTTCTTC	CASSPGTRIEQFF
TRBV20-1	TRBJ1-5	-	-	TGCAGTGCTAGCAAGGAGAATCAGCCCCAGCATTTT	CSASKENQPQHF
TRBV15	TRBJ1-6	-	-	TGTGCCACCAGCAGTAACTCCTATAATTCACCCCTCCACTTT	CATSSNSYNSPLHF
TRBV5-4	TRBJ2-1	TRBD2	few	TGTGCCGGGGGGGGAGGCTACAATGAGCAGTTCTTC	CAGGGGYNEQFF
TRBV7-2	TRBJ1-1	TRBD1	-	TGTGCCAGCAGCACGGTGCACAGGGGCACTGAAGCTTTCTTT	CASSTVHRGTEAFF
TRBV6-4	TRBJ2-7	-	few	TGTGCCAGCAGTGCCGAGGCGGGATCTTTCGAGCAGTACTTC	CASSAEAGSFEQYF
TRBV12-3/TRBV12-4	TRBJ1-5	TRBD1	-	TGTGCCAGCAGTTCCCCGCAGGAGGGGGCAGGCAATCAGCCCCAGCATTTT	CASSSPQEGAGNQPQHF
TRBV19	TRBJ1-6	-	-	TGTGCCAGTAGTATCGGGACGGACGTTATCTCACCCCTCCACTTT	CASSIGTDVISPLHF
TRBV20-1	TRBJ2-1	-	-	TGCAGTGCTAGCCGAACAGCGTGGAATGAGCAGTTCTTC	CSASRTAWNEQFF
TRBV15	TRBJ1-3	TRBD1	few	TGTGCCACCAGCAGAGATACCCCCGGGACAGGGGGGCGCGATGACACCATATATTTT	CATSRDTPGTGGRDDTIYF
TRBV7-2	TRBJ1-5	TRBD1	few	TGTGCCAGCAGCTTACTCGACAGGGAATACGGGCAGCCCCAGCATTTT	CASSLLDREYGQPQHF
TRBV20-1	TRBJ2-3	-	-	TGCAGTGTACGGGTTGGGGTCGAAACAGATACGCAGTATTTT	CSVRVGVETDTQYF